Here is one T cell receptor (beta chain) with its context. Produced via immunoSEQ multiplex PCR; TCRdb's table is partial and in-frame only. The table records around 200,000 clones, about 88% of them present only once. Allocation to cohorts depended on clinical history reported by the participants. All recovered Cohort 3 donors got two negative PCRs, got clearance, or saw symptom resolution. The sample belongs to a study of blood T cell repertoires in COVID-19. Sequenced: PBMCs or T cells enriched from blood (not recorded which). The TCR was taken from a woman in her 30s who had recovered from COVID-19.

This CDR3 reads CASSSPAGRGYEQYF. The CDR3 DNA reads as TGTGCCAGCAGTTCCCCGGCGGGGAGAGGCTACGAGCAGTACTTC. The V call is TRBV28, the J call TRBJ2-7; tentatively, D is TRBD2 (6 bases). This CDR3 has 15 residues. The V gene's germline CDR1 is MDHEN and CDR2 SYDVKM. Trimming cost V 4 bases and J 3 bases, with 16 bases left between them.